What follows are 8 T cell receptor beta chains derived from one specimen sequenced in a study of blood T cell repertoires in COVID-19. Profiled with immunoSEQ multiplex PCR; TCRdb holds only in-frame clones, not every one. The table has around 270,000 clones, approximately 88% seen once. Sample: PBMCs or T cells enriched from blood (not recorded which). The receptors come from a woman in her thirties or forties who had been exposed to COVID-19.

This rearrangement joins TRBV7-2 to TRBJ2-5, with D perhaps matching TRBD2 (5 bases). Germline V lookup: CDR1 SGHTA, CDR2 FQGNSA. The CDR3 length is 13 residues. The V gene lost 4 bases and the J gene lost 11 bases, with 17 bases spanning the gap. The CDR3, as DNA: TGTGCCAGCAGCTACGGAGAGGGCCGACCACAGTACTTC. This gives the protein CASSYGEGRPQYF.

In this sample, this clone turned up once. At one end, the junction sequence differs from germline, possibly due to a read error. J is TRBJ2-1 and V is TRBV5-1; TRBD2 matches 8 bases. From germline, CDR1 is SGHRS and CDR2 YFSETQ. This CDR3 contains 14 residues. The CDR3 sequence: CASNSGDLLNEQFF. DNA of the CDR3: TGTGCCAGTAATAGCGGGGATCTTTTGAATGAGCAGTTCTTC.

This clone was observed a handful of times. The J gene is TRBJ2-5, the V gene TRBV4-2, with D perhaps TRBD2 (6 bases). V lost 0 bases and J lost 5, with 19 bases in between. The germline CDR1 and CDR2 sequences are LGHNA and YNFKEQ. The CDR3 sequence is 17 residues long. The CDR3 is CASSQEAPSPSVETQYF. Here the CDR3 DNA reads TGTGCCAGCAGCCAAGAAGCCCCTTCTCCTAGCGTGGAGACCCAGTACTTC.

This chain links TRBV19 with TRBJ2-7, with 8 bases matching TRBD1. Germline CDR1 reads LNHDA; CDR2 reads SQIVND (reference sequence). With V trimmed by 6 bases and J by 5 bases, 21 bases remained unmatched. This CDR3 contains 18 residues. The CDR3 protein is CASSIKGQTGTGRHEQYF. The CDR3 DNA follows: TGTGCCAGTAGCATAAAGGGGCAAACCGGGACAGGACGGCACGAGCAGTACTTC.

The V and J genes are TRBV6-5 and TRBJ1-5; possibly TRBD1 for D (5 bases). The CDR3 is made up of 14 amino acids. CDR1 and CDR2 from the germline V gene are MNHEY and SVGAGI. V lost 2 bases, J lost 3 bases, and 8 bases lay in between. The CDR3: CASSYEGANQPQHF. CDR3 bases: TGTGCCAGCAGTTACGAAGGGGCCAATCAGCCCCAGCATTTT.

This chain joins TRBV28 and TRBJ2-3, with 9 bases fitting TRBD2. Per the germline V gene, CDR1 is MDHEN and CDR2 is SYDVKM. With V trimmed by 6 bases and J by 6 bases, 7 bases remained unmatched. This CDR3 contains 14 residues. CDR3 region: CASRAGGPSDTQYF. As DNA, the CDR3 is TGTGCCAGCAGAGCGGGGGGACCCAGCGATACGCAGTATTTT.

The chain uses TRBV12-3 or TRBV12-4 and TRBJ1-2, with D uncertain. The CDR3 runs to 11 residues. V lost 7 bases and J 5 bases, leaving 8 bases between the germline ends. CDR3 bases: TGTGCCAGCACGCACGAGTATGGCTACACCTTC. It specifies CASTHEYGYTF.

The chain combines TRBV5-4 with TRBJ2-2; TRBD1 matches 7 bases. The CDR3 length is 16 residues. Germline lookup yields CDR1 SGHNT and CDR2 YYREEE (reference sequence). J was trimmed by 1 base and V by 0 bases; bases with no gene match: 3. The CDR3 nucleotides read TGTGCCAGCAGCTTGGTCCGGGACAGGAACACCGGGGAGCTGTTTTTT. Protein: CASSLVRDRNTGELFF.